This passage covers 21 T cell receptor beta chains from one sample sequenced in a study of radiotherapy plus CTLA-4 blockade in lung cancer. Libraries were prepared by immunoSEQ multiplex PCR; TCRdb keeps only in-frame clonotypes and omits some of them. The sample shows more than 90,000 clones, about 83% of them seen only once. The sample was peripheral blood, taken from a patient treated with radiotherapy plus ipilimumab. Receptors were obtained from a human donor with non-small cell lung cancer who had a partial response to radiotherapy plus ipilimumab.

The chain is built from TRBV5-4 and TRBJ1-4, with TRBD1 identical over 8 bases. The CDR3 loop spans 15 amino acids. V lost 3 bases to trimming and J lost 7 bases; unmatched junction nucleotides: 8. The germline gives CDR1 SGHNT, CDR2 YYREEE (reference sequence). In nucleotides, the CDR3 is TGTGCCAGCAGCTGGGCAGGGGGCGTTGGTGAAAAACTGTTTTTT. Protein sequence: CASSWAGGVGEKLFF.

V gene TRBV2 combines with J gene TRBJ2-7; tentative D call: TRBD2 (6 bases). CDR3 length equals 13 residues. Germline V lookup: CDR1 SNHLY, CDR2 FYNNEI. The V and J ends lost 3 bases and 2 bases respectively, with 8 bases between them. CDR3 region: CASSEEGPYEQYV. The CDR3 DNA reads as TGTGCCAGCAGTGAGGAGGGGCCCTACGAGCAGTACGTC.

This chain links TRBV28 with TRBJ2-3, with a possible D match to TRBD1 (5 bases). Germline V CDR1 and CDR2: MDHEN, SYDVKM. The V end was cut by 3 bases, the J end by 5 bases, with 12 bases between. There are 14 residues in the CDR3. The CDR3 DNA follows: TGTGCCAGCAGTTTCCAGGGTTATGGAGATACGCAGTATTTT. Its translation is CASSFQGYGDTQYF.

This clone was counted a few times. The V call is TRBV19, the J call TRBJ1-2, with 10 bases lining up with TRBD1. This CDR3 is built from 15 residues. V lost 7 bases and J lost 5; bases outside the gene matches: 10. Germline lookup yields CDR1 LNHDA and CDR2 SQIVND (reference sequence). The CDR3 DNA is TGTGCCAGTACTCGCACCGGGACAGGGGATTATGGCTACACCTTC. Protein product: CASTRTGTGDYGYTF.

The rearrangement uses TRBV6-5 and TRBJ2-7, with D perhaps matching TRBD1 (6 bases). Between the trimmed V and J ends, which lost 4 bases and 3 bases, there was a span of 13 bases. Germline V lookup: CDR1 MNHEY, CDR2 SVGAGI. The CDR3 consists of 14 residues. The CDR3 DNA reads TGTGCCAGCAGTTCTATGACAGGACTCTACGAGCAGTACTTC. The encoded protein is CASSSMTGLYEQYF.

This chain joins TRBV6-5 and TRBJ2-7; D remains ambiguous. Trimming shortened V by 5 bases and J by 3 bases, and 11 bases separated the two germline ends. Germline V CDR1 and CDR2: MNHEY, SVGAGI. This CDR3 is built from 13 residues. Written as DNA, the CDR3 is TGTGCCAGCAGTGAAGTCGTTCACTACGAGCAGTACGTC. As protein: CASSEVVHYEQYV.

This chain connects TRBV15 to TRBJ2-5; 9 nucleotides agree with TRBD2. Germline V lookup: CDR1 LNHNV, CDR2 YYDKDF (reference sequence). This CDR3 is 14 amino acids long. V gave up 1 base and J gave up 5 bases; unmatched junction bases: 2. The CDR3 nucleotides are TGTGCCACCAGCAGAGGAGGACTAGCGGAGACCCAGTACTTC. Its translation: CATSRGGLAETQYF.

This clone was counted a single time. V usage is TRBV6-6 and J usage is TRBJ2-7; D is unresolved. CDR1 MNHNY and CDR2 SVGAGI come from the germline V gene (reference sequence). CDR3 length: 13 amino acids. Trimming stripped 4 bases from V and 4 bases from J, with 11 bases between. This CDR3 reads CASSSERRYEQYF. As DNA, the CDR3 is TGTGCCAGCAGTTCGGAGCGTCGATACGAGCAGTACTTC.

The chain uses TRBV7-9 and TRBJ1-1, with D perhaps matching TRBD1 (6 bases). The CDR3 contains 13 residues. V lost 5 bases and J 0 bases, leaving 7 bases between the germline ends. Germline V CDR1 and CDR2: SEHNR, FQNEAQ (reference sequence). The CDR3 loop is CASSRDMNTEAFF. DNA of the CDR3: TGTGCCAGCAGCCGGGACATGAACACTGAAGCTTTCTTT.

This chain connects TRBV6-1 to TRBJ1-4; 7 positions match TRBD1. V lost 0 bases, J lost 6 bases, and 25 bases stayed unmatched. The CDR3 extends over 22 amino acids. Per germline, CDR1 MNHNS and CDR2 SASEGT. The CDR3 loop reads CASSEAFEGAGFRRFGYEKLFF. In DNA, the CDR3 is TGTGCCAGCAGTGAAGCATTTGAGGGGGCAGGGTTTAGGCGGTTCGGGTATGAAAAACTGTTTTTT.

This clone appeared once. The chain recombines TRBV9 with TRBJ1-1, with D perhaps TRBD1 (6 bases). This CDR3 has 13 residues. Germline V gene data show CDR1 as SGDLS and CDR2 as YYNGEE. V dropped 1 base and J dropped 4 bases, with 8 bases sitting between them. CDR3 amino acids: CASSVIGGTEAFF. The CDR3 DNA sequence: TGTGCCAGCAGCGTAATAGGGGGCACTGAAGCTTTCTTT.

The chain couples TRBV6-6 to TRBJ2-1; 10 bases are shared with TRBD1. The germline V gene has CDR1 MNHNY and CDR2 SVGAGI (reference sequence). This CDR3 region has 16 residues. V was pared by 3 bases and J by 5 bases, with 7 bases of the junction left unmatched. The CDR3 nucleotides are TGTGCCAGCAGTTATTTCGACAGGGGGCTAGACAATGAGCAGTTCTTC. Its translation: CASSYFDRGLDNEQFF.

The J gene is TRBJ2-7, the V gene TRBV6-6; weak D call: TRBD1 (6 bases). The V gene lost 3 bases and the J gene lost 2 bases, with 11 bases spanning the gap. The germline CDR1 and CDR2 sequences are MNHNY and SVGAGI (reference sequence). This CDR3 has 14 amino acids. DNA of the CDR3: TGTGCCAGCAGTTATTCTGGGGGCCCCTACGAGCAGTACGTC. Its translation: CASSYSGGPYEQYV.

This clone was recorded only once. The J gene is TRBJ2-1, the V gene TRBV28, with 9 bases lining up with TRBD2. J was trimmed by 9 bases and V by 7 bases; bases with no gene match: 16. The length of the CDR3 is 16 residues. CDR1 is MDHEN, CDR2 SYDVKM, per germline. The CDR3, as DNA: TGTGCCAGCACCCTATCGGGGACTAGCAGGGGTCCTGAGCAGTTCTTC. Translation: CASTLSGTSRGPEQFF.

J is TRBJ1-4 and V is TRBV5-5, with D tentatively TRBD1 (5 bases). The germline V gene has CDR1 SGHKS and CDR2 YYEKEE (reference sequence). The V gene lost 1 base and the J gene lost 7 bases, with 14 bases spanning the gap. CDR3 size: 15 residues. The CDR3 DNA reads TGTGCCAGCAGCTTGCCGAGATTGGGGGGTGAAAAACTGTTTTTT. As protein: CASSLPRLGGEKLFF.

The chain uses TRBV5-6 and TRBJ2-5, with a weak D call TRBD1 (6 bases). The V end was cut by 3 bases, the J end by 2 bases, with 11 bases between. CDR1 is SGHDT and CDR2 is YYEEEE in the germline V gene. The CDR3 contains 14 residues. This chain's CDR3 is CASSSDRSQETQYF. The CDR3 DNA follows: TGTGCCAGCAGCTCCGACAGGTCACAAGAGACCCAGTACTTC.

The chain links TRBV18 to TRBJ2-2, with 7 bases that match TRBD1. Germline trimming cut 3 bases from V and 6 bases from J; bases unmatched to any gene: 4. This CDR3 region has 14 residues. Germline loops: CDR1 KGHSH, CDR2 LQKENI. The CDR3 sequence: CASSPLQGAGELFF. The CDR3 coding sequence is TGTGCCAGCTCACCCCTCCAGGGGGCCGGGGAGCTGTTTTTT.

The V gene is TRBV19, the J gene TRBJ1-4; D not resolved. The CDR3 totals 13 residues. V was pared by 0 bases and J by 6 bases, with 5 bases between. CDR1 is LNHDA and CDR2 is SQIVND in the germline V gene (reference sequence). The CDR3 nucleotides read TGTGCCAGTAGTATAGAACAGCATGAAAAACTGTTTTTT. This gives the protein CASSIEQHEKLFF.

The V gene is TRBV18, the J gene TRBJ2-7; the match to TRBD1 covers 10 bases. CDR1 and CDR2 from the germline V gene are KGHSH and LQKENI. V was clipped by 4 bases and J by 1 base; unmatched bases: 4. The CDR3 runs 15 residues. CDR3 sequence reads: CASSRQGAASYEQYF. The CDR3 bases are TGTGCCAGCTCACGACAGGGGGCGGCATCCTACGAGCAGTACTTC.

V is TRBV19 and J is TRBJ1-5; 8 positions match TRBD1. The CDR3 consists of 16 residues. V dropped 7 bases and J dropped 7; count of bases not matched to a gene: 15. Germline CDR1 is LNHDA and CDR2 is SQIVND (reference sequence). The chain's CDR3 is CASTSRTTGGGQPQHF. The CDR3 region has the DNA TGTGCCAGTACCTCCAGAACCACAGGGGGTGGGCAGCCCCAGCATTTT.

V is TRBV19 and J is TRBJ2-1; 12 bases agree with TRBD2. The ends lost 3 bases at V and 8 bases at J; junction bases unmatched: 14. Germline V gene data show CDR1 as LNHDA and CDR2 as SQIVND (reference sequence). The CDR3 runs to 18 residues. The CDR3 region is CASSMPGLAGYKGYEQFF. DNA for the CDR3: TGTGCCAGTAGTATGCCGGGACTAGCGGGCTACAAGGGGTATGAGCAGTTCTTC.